The sequence of this T cell receptor (beta chain) was determined in a study of T cell changes during pregnancy in multiple sclerosis (dated by TCRdb to about 2019). Regarding the research as a whole: The study looked at changes in the T cell repertoire across pregnancy in women with multiple sclerosis.

Library preparation was by the immunoSEQ multiplex PCR assay. TCRdb re-hosts the immuneACCESS table, in-frame sequences only. Its copies lack some clones; in the studies checked, an unresolved V gene accounts for under half of them, and the cause for the rest is not known. This sample has 99,000 or so clones in its table, and approximately 93% of those were observed once. In total, the top ten clones hold about 0.95% of the sample. The germline V gene specifies SGHRS as CDR1 and YFSETQ as CDR2. The CDR3 holds 13 amino acids from the cysteine to the phenylalanine. Solely the CDR3 DNA is kept, with 39 bases framed from the first base. Unmatched junction bases come to 4, with V trimmed by 4 bases and J by 4 bases. Points on this clone: Its antigen remains undetermined. Qualities for individual bases were not recorded, and no much larger clone is one base off.

The V and J genes are TRBV5-1 and TRBJ2-5; TRBD1 lines up with 7 middle nucleotides. The clonotype originates from a female donor with multiple sclerosis, enrolled in a pregnancy study. The sequencing here drew on peripheral blood, taken after pregnancy. The CDR3 corresponds to CASSTDRAETQYF. The nucleotide sequence reads TGCGCCAGCAGCACCGACAGGGCAGAGACCCAGTACTTC.